Sequencing of this T cell receptor (beta chain) was carried out in a study of shared clonotypes between healthy human individuals. Study results and limitations: Among non-shared clonotypes, generation probabilities were lower than among those shared by all four donors. Since donors were few, the genetic and exposure-history diversity represented was limited.

This clone was observed a few times. The antigen is unknown. For sorted subsets, about 190 ng DNA per replicate equaled roughly 30,000 T cell genomes. Libraries were prepared by immunoSEQ multiplex PCR; TCRdb keeps only in-frame clonotypes and omits some of them. This sample yields about 640,000 clones, of which around 72% are seen a single time; 1.5% to 2% belongs to the top ten. Researchers partitioned CD4+ cells into CD45RA+ naive and CD45RA-negative memory subsets. The CDR3 runs 14 residues. Germline lookup yields CDR1 MNHNY and CDR2 SVGAGI (reference sequence). V gave up 0 bases and J gave up 2 bases, with 8 bases separating them.

This chain connects TRBV6-6 to TRBJ2-7, with no clear D. This sequence originates from a woman younger than 45 in good health. Input material: memory CD4+ T cells sorted from blood. Stated subset: CD45RA-negative fraction. CDR3 coding DNA: TGTGCCAGCAGTTACTCGGGCAGTACCTACGAGCAGTACTTC. Protein: CASSYSGSTYEQYF.